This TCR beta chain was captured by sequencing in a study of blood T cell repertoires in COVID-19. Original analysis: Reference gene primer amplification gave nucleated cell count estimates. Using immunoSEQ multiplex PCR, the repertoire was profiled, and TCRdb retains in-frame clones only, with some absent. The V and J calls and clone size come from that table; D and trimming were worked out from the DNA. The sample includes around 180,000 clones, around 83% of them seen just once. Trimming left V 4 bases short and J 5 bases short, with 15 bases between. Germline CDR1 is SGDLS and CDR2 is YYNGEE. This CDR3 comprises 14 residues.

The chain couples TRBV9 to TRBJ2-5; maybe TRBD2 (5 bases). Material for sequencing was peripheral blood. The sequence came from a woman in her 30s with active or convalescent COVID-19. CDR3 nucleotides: TGTGCCAGCAGCCCGCGGACTGGCGGGGAGACCCAGTACTTC. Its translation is CASSPRTGGETQYF.